Below are 3 T cell receptor beta chains sequenced from a single sample in a study of OX40 agonist ivuxolimab in advanced cancers. Libraries were prepared by immunoSEQ multiplex PCR; TCRdb keeps only in-frame clonotypes and omits some of them. The data contain roughly 74,000 clones, around 87% of them seen just once; the ten biggest clones take up approximately 0.54%. The source was CD4+ or CD8+ T cells sorted from blood, collected in a trial of the OX40 agonist ivuxolimab. These receptors originate from an adult with an advanced solid tumor such as melanoma, head and neck, liver or kidney cancer.

The chain recombines TRBV18 with TRBJ1-4; D may be TRBD1 (6 bases). Per germline, CDR1 KGHSH and CDR2 LQKENI. This CDR3 has 15 amino acids. Trimming stripped 3 bases from V and 7 bases from J, with 15 bases between. CDR3 sequence (DNA): TGTGCCAGCTCACCCGTCCCAGGGGACGTTGAAAAACTGTTTTTT. Translation: CASSPVPGDVEKLFF.

The V and J genes are TRBV7-3 and TRBJ2-1; 7 bases are shared with TRBD2. Germline V lookup: CDR1 SGHTA, CDR2 FQGTGA. The CDR3 has 14 amino acids. Trimming at V came to 1 base and at J to 5 bases, leaving 2 bases not matched to a gene. CDR3 residues: CASSLNRGDNEQFF. The CDR3 DNA reads as TGTGCCAGCAGCTTAAATCGGGGGGACAATGAGCAGTTCTTC.

The chain links TRBV6-1 to TRBJ2-3; D not resolved. Germline CDR1 and CDR2: MNHNS and SASEGT. V was cut by 2 bases and J by 0 bases, with 6 bases left in between. There are 14 residues in the CDR3. The CDR3 DNA reads as TGTGCCAGCAGTGAATTAGCTAGCACAGATACGCAGTATTTT. Its protein is CASSELASTDTQYF.